Following are 25 T cell receptor beta chains from one sample sequenced in a study of T cells in women clearing cervical HPV infection (dated by TCRdb to between 2017 and 2018). The library was prepared using the immunoSEQ multiplex PCR assay. TCRdb's version of the immuneACCESS table is confined to in-frame rearrangements and falls short of the full clone set. An unresolved V gene accounts for under half of the shortfall where checked; the remainder is of unknown origin. The data table for this sample lists tens of thousands of clones. Around 1.6% of the sample comes from the top ten. Input material: blood buffy coat. These receptors were obtained from a woman aged 18-70 years with a cervical HPV16 infection that either progressed to CIN3+ or cleared (not recorded which).

Points on this clone: The read terminates 3 residues ahead of where the CDR3 ends, so the germline J gene completes it. The V gene is TRBV2, the J gene TRBJ2-4; 15 positions agree with TRBD2. CDR3 size: 16 residues. The germline V gene encodes CDR1 SNHLY and CDR2 FYNNEI. The CDR3 protein is CASSERRGLAGGLQYF. The covered CDR3 bases are TGTGCCAGCAGTGAAAGGAGGGGACTAGCGGGAGGCCTT.

Points on this clone: The read terminates 3 residues ahead of where the CDR3 ends, so the germline J gene completes it. The rearrangement links TRBV18 to TRBJ2-7; TRBD2 agrees at 9 bases. Germline loops: CDR1 KGHSH, CDR2 LQKENI. The CDR3 has 14 residues. V was pared by 3 bases and J by 5 bases, with 5 bases of the junction left unmatched. CDR3 DNA (partial): TGTGCCAGCTCACCTAGCGGGGGAGGACACGAG. The encoded protein is CASSPSGGGHE. The complete CDR3 protein is CASSPSGGGHEQYF.

Concerning this clone: The read halts 3 residues ahead of the CDR3 end, with the missing end drawn from the germline J gene. This rearrangement joins TRBV5-6 to TRBJ2-7; possible D gene TRBD2, 6 bases. Between the trimmed V and J ends, which lost 4 bases and 3 bases, there was a span of 14 bases. CDR3 length equals 14 residues. The germline CDR1 and CDR2 sequences are SGHDT and YYEEEE. The sequenced CDR3 bases are TGTGCCAGCAGCCCTATGGGCGGGAACTACGAG. Translating gives CASSPMGGNYE. In full, the CDR3 reads CASSPMGGNYEQYF.

Of note for this clone: Coverage ceases 3 residues before the CDR3 finishes, and the germline J gene fills in the end. The rearrangement joins TRBV19 to TRBJ2-7, with D maybe TRBD1 (6 bases). The CDR3 sequence is 15 residues long. Germline assignment: CDR1 LNHDA and CDR2 SQIVND (reference sequence). The V end was cut by 4 bases, the J end by 2 bases, with 15 bases between. The DNA read from the CDR3 is TGTGCCAGTAGTAGAGCAGGCAGGGGAGCCTACGAG. This translates into CASSRAGRGAYE. The entire CDR3 is CASSRAGRGAYEQYF.

A note on this clone: The read halts 3 residues ahead of the CDR3 end, with the missing end drawn from the germline J gene. The V and J genes are TRBV19 and TRBJ2-1, with a possible D match to TRBD2 (6 bases). V gave up 5 bases and J gave up 6 bases, with 14 bases separating them. Per the germline V gene, CDR1 is LNHDA and CDR2 is SQIVND (reference sequence). The CDR3 length is 14 residues. CDR3 sequence: CASSAVGRGNEQFF. CDR3 DNA (partial): TGTGCCAGTAGTGCCGTCGGGCGGGGCAATGAG.

On this clone itself: The read stops 3 residues short of the end of the CDR3; the missing end is completed from the germline J gene. The chain couples TRBV5-1 to TRBJ2-5; D not certain. Per the germline V gene, CDR1 is SGHRS and CDR2 is YFSETQ. This CDR3 comprises 11 residues. The V end lost 5 bases, the J end lost 5 bases, and 7 bases lay between the germline ends. The sequenced CDR3 bases are TGCGCCAGCAGGGCGGCGGAGACC. Protein sequence: CASRAAET. The complete CDR3 reads CASRAAETQYF.

The sequenced part of the CDR3 DNA is TGCAGTGCTAGAGATTCGTTCCGGGTACATAATTCACCC. Translation: CSARDSFRVHNSP. The whole CDR3 protein reads CSARDSFRVHNSPLHF. The chain employs TRBV20-1 and TRBJ1-6; D is unresolved. Read coverage stops 3 residues before the CDR3 terminus; the germline J gene supplies the remainder. V lost 0 bases, J lost 5 bases, and 14 bases lay in between. The CDR3 is 16 residues long. Germline V gives CDR1 DFQATT, CDR2 SNEGSKA (reference sequence).

In the case of this clone: The read halts 3 residues ahead of the CDR3 end, with the missing end drawn from the germline J gene. The chain combines TRBV7-7 with TRBJ2-3; 12 bases are a match to TRBD2. The CDR3 covers 16 residues. Germline V gene data show CDR1 as SSHAT and CDR2 as FNYEAQ (reference sequence). After removal of 5 bases from V and 0 bases from J, the junction contained 3 bases not matched to a gene. The covered CDR3 bases are TGTGCCAGCAGCCCCGGACTAGCGGGAAGCACAGATACG. This gives the protein CASSPGLAGSTDT. The whole CDR3 sequence is CASSPGLAGSTDTQYF.

In the case of this clone: With the read ending 3 residues before the CDR3 end, the germline J gene is used to fill in that end. V usage is TRBV5-1 and J usage is TRBJ2-7; TRBD2 aligns across 8 bases. V lost 6 bases and J lost 1; bases outside the gene matches: 3. The CDR3 is made up of 13 amino acids. Germline values: CDR1 SGHRS, CDR2 YFSETQ. The sequenced CDR3 bases are TGCGCCAGCATGGCTAGCGGGTCCTACGAG. Protein sequence: CASMASGSYE. The entire CDR3 reads CASMASGSYEQYF.

On this clone itself: The CDR3 is cut off 3 residues early in the read; its end comes from the germline J gene. This rearrangement joins TRBV12-3 or TRBV12-4 to TRBJ1-2, with TRBD1 matching over 9 bases. CDR3 length: 16 residues. Unmatched junction bases numbered 13, after V lost 5 bases and J lost 6 bases. Partial CDR3 DNA: TGTGCCAGCAGTCCGCGGACAGGGGCCCGCGGGGATGGC. Amino acid sequence: CASSPRTGARGDG. The CDR3 reads in full as CASSPRTGARGDGYTF.

This clone counts as medium-sized (0.01 to 0.1%) by frequency. The CDR3 extends 3 residues past the end of the read, so its final part is completed from the germline J gene. The V call is TRBV5-6, the J call TRBJ2-4, with 7 bases identical to TRBD1. The CDR3 spans 14 residues. The V segment lost 1 base and the J segment 8 bases; nucleotides outside the gene matches: 6. Germline loops: CDR1 SGHDT, CDR2 YYEEEE. The sequenced CDR3 bases are TGTGCCAGCAGCTTGCAGGGGGTTATAGACATT. Its translation is CASSLQGVIDI. In full, the CDR3 is CASSLQGVIDIQYF.

About this clone: The missing CDR3 end, 3 residues past where the read stops, is filled in from the germline J gene. V usage is TRBV7-2 and J usage is TRBJ2-7; TRBD1 agrees at 7 bases. The CDR3 has 13 amino acids. The V gene's germline CDR1 is SGHTA and CDR2 FQGNSA. Trimming removed 0 bases from V and 5 bases from J; junction bases left unmatched: 1. This chain's CDR3 is CASSLATGNEQYF. The sequenced CDR3 bases are TGTGCCAGCAGCTTAGCGACAGGGAACGAG.

A remark on this clone: The CDR3 is cut off 3 residues early in the read; its end comes from the germline J gene. The J gene is TRBJ1-1, the V gene TRBV12-3 or TRBV12-4, with 10 bases fitting TRBD1. This CDR3 has 12 residues. V lost 6 bases and J lost 6; bases outside the gene matches: 1. The sequenced part of the CDR3 DNA is TGTGCCAGCAGCGGACAGGGGGCTGAA. Translation: CASSGQGAE. The full-length CDR3 reads as CASSGQGAEAFF.

On this clone: The CDR3 goes on 3 residues after the read ends, and that part is filled in from the germline J gene. The chain links TRBV19 to TRBJ1-6; 8 bases are a match to TRBD1. The CDR3 has 19 amino acids. V gave up 5 bases and J gave up 3 bases; unmatched junction bases: 15. CDR1 LNHDA and CDR2 SQIVND come from the germline V gene (reference sequence). The CDR3 loop reads CASSAYRGDRFYYNSPLHF. CDR3 DNA (partial): TGTGCCAGTAGTGCCTATCGGGGGGACAGGTTCTACTATAATTCACCC.

For this clone: The CDR3 end lies 3 residues beyond the end of the read and is filled in from the germline J gene. J is TRBJ2-5 and V is TRBV29-1, with D perhaps matching TRBD1 (6 bases). V shed 7 bases and J shed 5 bases, with 17 bases lying between them. The CDR3 is made up of 13 amino acids. Germline lookup yields CDR1 SQVTM and CDR2 ANQGSEA. The CDR3 sequence: CSAAAGAMETQYF. CDR3 DNA (partial): TGCAGCGCCGCCGCAGGGGCGATGGAGACC.

CDR3 loop: CASSPNTPYEQYF. Partial CDR3 DNA: TGTGCCAGCTCACCGAACACCCCCTACGAG. The chain employs TRBV18 and TRBJ2-7; D is uncertain. The read falls 3 residues short of the CDR3 end, and the missing part is taken from the germline J gene. The CDR3 runs 13 residues. Germline V lookup: CDR1 KGHSH, CDR2 LQKENI. The V and J ends lost 3 bases and 2 bases respectively, with 8 bases between them.

In regard to this clone: The sequenced fragment ends 3 residues before the CDR3 boundary, so the rest is inferred from the germline J gene. This sequence joins TRBV10-2 and TRBJ2-2, with TRBD1 matching over 7 bases. This CDR3 region has 14 residues. Germline-derived CDR1 and CDR2 are WSHSY and SAAADI. The CDR3 bases that were read are TGCGCCAGCAGCCACAGGGGACGTAGAGAAAAG. Amino acid sequence: CASSHRGRREK. The CDR3 as a whole reads CASSHRGRREKLFF.

With respect to this clone: The read halts 3 residues ahead of the CDR3 end, with the missing end drawn from the germline J gene. The chain couples TRBV6-1 to TRBJ2-1; no reliable D call. This CDR3 is built from 16 residues. Trimming pared 1 base from V and 0 bases from J, leaving 10 bases between. Germline V lookup: CDR1 MNHNS, CDR2 SASEGT. CDR3 sequence: CASSEVLSSSYNEQFF. Partial CDR3 DNA: TGTGCCAGCAGTGAAGTCCTTTCCAGCTCCTACAATGAG.

Comments on this clone: The read gets to within 3 residues of the CDR3 end, and the germline J gene fills in the rest. V is TRBV20-1 and J is TRBJ1-4; maybe TRBD1 (5 bases). The CDR3 runs to 13 residues. Per germline, CDR1 DFQATT and CDR2 SNEGSKA (reference sequence). Between the trimmed V and J ends, which lost 0 bases and 6 bases, there was a span of 8 bases. The part of the CDR3 DNA that was read is TGCAGTGCTAGAGAGGACACTTATGAAAAA. This sequence encodes CSAREDTYEK. The whole CDR3 reads CSAREDTYEKLFF.

A remark on this clone: Read coverage stops 3 residues before the CDR3 terminus; the germline J gene supplies the remainder. The chain joins TRBV19 to TRBJ1-2, with 7 bases fitting TRBD1. Germline values: CDR1 LNHDA, CDR2 SQIVND (reference sequence). Trimming cost V 4 bases and J 7 bases; bases outside gene matches: 15. The CDR3 covers 16 residues. The DNA read from the CDR3 is TGTGCCAGTAGTACATACCGGGACAGTGGGCTTGGTGGC. This sequence encodes CASSTYRDSGLGG. From start to end, the CDR3 is CASSTYRDSGLGGYTF.

Turning to this clone: The read ends 3 residues early relative to the CDR3; the germline J gene fills the gap. The V call is TRBV11-2, the J call TRBJ1-1; 7 nucleotides match TRBD1. Germline CDR1 SGHAT, CDR2 FQNNGV. The CDR3 loop spans 12 amino acids. CDR3 region: CASSGRQGAAFF. The DNA read from the CDR3 is TGTGCCAGCAGCGGCAGACAGGGTGCG. The variable domain in full, with the rest retrieved from reference TRBV11-2 and TRBJ1-1, is EAGVAQSPRYKIIEKRQSVAFWCNPISGHATLYWYQQILGQGPKLLIQFQNNGVVDDSQLPKDRFSAERLKGVDSTLKIQPAKLEDSAVYLCASSGRQGAAFFGQGTRLTVV.

Here the CDR3 reads CASRWGTANEKLFF. The covered CDR3 bases are TGTGCCAGCAGATGGGGGACAGCTAATGAAAAA. The rearrangement links TRBV2 to TRBJ1-4, with 7 bases matching TRBD1. The CDR3 end lies 3 residues beyond the end of the read and is filled in from the germline J gene. The germline CDR1 and CDR2 sequences are SNHLY and FYNNEI. J lost 3 bases, V lost 6 bases, and 4 bases had no gene match. CDR3 length equals 14 residues. Complete variable domain (other parts from reference TRBV2 and TRBJ1-4): EPEVTQTPSHQVTQMGQEVILRCVPISNHLYFYWYRQILGQKVEFLVSFYNNEISEKSEIFDDQFSVERPDGSNFTLKIRSTKLEDSAMYFCASRWGTANEKLFFGSGTQLSVL.

About this clone itself: The CDR3 is cut off 3 residues early in the read; its end comes from the germline J gene. The chain couples TRBV7-6 to TRBJ1-2; D gene ambiguous. This CDR3 comprises 14 residues. Germline CDR1 is SGHVS and CDR2 is FNYEAQ. CDR3 DNA, as far as it was read: TGTGCCAGCAGCCATAGTGGACTAGGAGATACC. It yields the protein CASSHSGLGDT. In full, the CDR3 is CASSHSGLGDTYTF.

Remarks on this clone: The sequenced fragment ends 3 residues before the CDR3 boundary, so the rest is inferred from the germline J gene. The chain is built from TRBV2 and TRBJ1-2; no clear D. Germline CDR1 SNHLY, CDR2 FYNNEI. This CDR3 is built from 13 residues. CDR3 bases read: TGTGCCAGCAGTGAATGGCTTACAGATACC. It is translated as CASSEWLTDT. The CDR3, in full, reads CASSEWLTDTYTF.

As for this clone: The read is 3 residues too short to cover the CDR3 end, so that end is filled in from the germline J gene. The V call is TRBV5-1, the J call TRBJ2-3; 7 bases agree with TRBD1. V lost 4 bases, J lost 3 bases, and 8 bases stayed unmatched. Per germline, CDR1 SGHRS and CDR2 YFSETQ. This CDR3 spans 15 amino acids. CDR3 amino acids: CASSEGGSGTDTQYF. Incomplete CDR3 DNA: TGCGCCAGCAGCGAAGGGGGCTCGGGGACAGATACG.